This TCR beta chain was retrieved from a study of T cell responses to AZD1222 COVID-19 vaccine (dated by TCRdb to the early 2020s). Background on the whole study: AZD1222 recipients whose second dose came at about 4 weeks and those whose second dose came at about 12 weeks were combined into one group, since spike-specific TCR depth and breadth did not differ between the two schedules. A total of 230 to 250 trial participants underwent TCR sequencing, of whom some 210 received two doses of AZD1222 and about 26 received two doses of the MenACWY control vaccine. Trial participants were enrolled by age into subgroups of 18-55, 56-69 and 70-plus years, and 148, 28 and 57 TCR-sequenced participants, respectively, were included in these subgroups.

According to the study, the label for this sample's time point signals: baseline before first vaccination. Vaccinee samples came from UK trials COV001 and COV002, including a single-blind randomized controlled phase 2/3 trial of AZD1222 (ChAdOx1 nCoV-19) in healthy adults. For TCRbeta chain sequencing, PBMC samples from trial participants were taken at day 0 and at day 28 after the second dose. Points the paper makes about the study in general: The whole spike protein was spanned by vaccine-associated CD4 TCRs, and dominant responses were seen in regions 160-218 and 743-854. Because no day 14 peak-response samples were available, repertoires were characterized only after the peak T cell response. Participants were mostly white British, with more females than males. The authors suggested clonal diversity may have been underestimated. A significant rise in spike-specific TCR breadth and depth was observed after two AZD1222 doses relative to day 0 and relative to MenACWY recipients. Conclusions about previously exposed vaccinees were limited because only a handful of AZD1222 recipients were SARS-CoV-2 seropositive at baseline. In the small 56-69-year group, the increase in depth fell short of significance, most likely because of low power. Nearly half of unique spike-specific TCRs reportedly recognized epitopes outside regions mutated in the B.1.351 and B.1.1.7 variants.

The table lists this clone with a count of one. Its antigen is currently not known. No base quality values were provided; no much bigger clone lies one nucleotide off. The CDR3 regions of human TCRbeta chains were analyzed by immunosequencing. The paper's data handling went like this. TCRs in the repertoires were matched against a reference library of SARS-CoV-2-specific TCRs that had been generated with the MIRA antigen-specificity platform. Breadth was defined as the fraction of unique TCRs that were SARS-CoV-2-associated, and depth was defined as the fraction of total T cells that were SARS-CoV-2-associated. Using the MIRA data, each spike-specific TCR was mapped to the spike region that the TCR reacts to and placed in a CD4 or CD8 class. Log10-transformed breadth and depth values were compared by one-way ANOVA with Sidak's multiple comparisons tests. Held by TCRdb, this immuneACCESS table contains in-frame sequences only and omits some clones. Under half of the omission traces to an unresolved V gene where checked; the cause of the rest is unknown. The V and J calls and clone size were taken over from that table, and D and trimming were inferred from the DNA. The table for this sample lists about 99,000 clones; roughly 90% of them were counted only once. The ten largest clonotypes hold 15% to 20% of the sample.

The origin of this receptor is an adult in good health. Sequenced material: peripheral blood, taken on day 0 of AZD1222 vaccination.

The CDR3: CASSEVLAGASGDTQYF. DNA sequence: TGTGCCAGCAGTGAAGTACTAGCGGGGGCCTCGGGTGATACGCAGTATTTT. The rearrangement combines TRBV25-1 with TRBJ2-3; TRBD2 aligns with 11 central bases. From cysteine to phenylalanine, the CDR3 is 17 amino acids long. The sequence is cut down to CDR3 DNA, 51 bases in frame from base 1. Looking up the germline V gene yields CDR1 MGHDK and CDR2 SYGVNS. V has 2 bases trimmed and J has 6 bases trimmed; junction bases matching no gene number 10.